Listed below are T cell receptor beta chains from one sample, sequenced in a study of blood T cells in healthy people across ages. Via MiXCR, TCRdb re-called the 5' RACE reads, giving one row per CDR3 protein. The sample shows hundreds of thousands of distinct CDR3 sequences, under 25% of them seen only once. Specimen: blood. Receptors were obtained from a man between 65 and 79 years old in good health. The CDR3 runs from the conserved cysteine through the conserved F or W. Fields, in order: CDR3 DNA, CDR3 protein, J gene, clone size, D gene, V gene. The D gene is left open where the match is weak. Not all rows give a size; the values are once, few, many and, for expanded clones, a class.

CDR3 DNA: TGTGCCAGCAGCACTACAGGAGCCACTGAAGCTTTCTTT
CDR3 protein: CASSTTGATEAFF
J gene: TRBJ1-1
clone size: -
D gene: -
V gene: TRBV3-1

CDR3 DNA: TGTGCCAGCAGCTTAGTACAGGCAAGCACAGATACGCAGTATTTT
CDR3 protein: CASSLVQASTDTQYF
J gene: TRBJ2-3
clone size: few
D gene: -
V gene: TRBV7-6

CDR3 DNA: TGTGCCAGCAGTGAAGCTGAAAAACTGTTTTTT
CDR3 protein: CASSEAEKLFF
J gene: TRBJ1-4
clone size: -
D gene: -
V gene: TRBV2

CDR3 DNA: TGTGCCAGCAGCATTGACACCTCCTACGAGCAGTACTTC
CDR3 protein: CASSIDTSYEQYF
J gene: TRBJ2-7
clone size: -
D gene: -
V gene: TRBV7-6

CDR3 DNA: TGTGCCAGCTCTGAGTTAAAATGGACTAGCGGGAGCCCCCGCTTTTACGAGCAGTACTTC
CDR3 protein: CASSELKWTSGSPRFYEQYF
J gene: TRBJ2-7
clone size: -
D gene: TRBD2
V gene: TRBV18

CDR3 DNA: TGTGCCAGCAGCTTGGCCTCACAGGGGGCTGAAGCTTTCTTT
CDR3 protein: CASSLASQGAEAFF
J gene: TRBJ1-1
clone size: -
D gene: TRBD1
V gene: TRBV5-6

CDR3 DNA: TGTGCCAGCGGGAAGACTGGCTACAATGAGCAGTTCTTC
CDR3 protein: CASGKTGYNEQFF
J gene: TRBJ2-1
clone size: many
D gene: -
V gene: TRBV11-2

CDR3 DNA: TGCGGCATCAAGCGGGAGCGACGCACAGATACGCAGTATTTT
CDR3 protein: CGIKRERRTDTQYF
J gene: TRBJ2-3
clone size: -
D gene: TRBD2
V gene: TRBV29-1

CDR3 DNA: TGTGCCAGCAGTTTGACTAGCGGGATAGGAACAGATACGCAGTATTTT
CDR3 protein: CASSLTSGIGTDTQYF
J gene: TRBJ2-3
clone size: few
D gene: TRBD2
V gene: TRBV27

CDR3 DNA: TGTGCCAGCAGCTTGGGGACTAGCGGGAGTTCCTACGAGCAGTACTTC
CDR3 protein: CASSLGTSGSSYEQYF
J gene: TRBJ2-7
clone size: -
D gene: TRBD2
V gene: TRBV7-6

CDR3 DNA: TGTGCCAGCAGTCGGGACAGGGGTTCCCATCGTGAGCAGTTCTTC
CDR3 protein: CASSRDRGSHREQFF
J gene: TRBJ2-1
clone size: many
D gene: TRBD1
V gene: TRBV7-2

CDR3 DNA: TGTGCCATCAGTGAGTCGCTAGCGGGCACAGATACGCAGTATTTT
CDR3 protein: CAISESLAGTDTQYF
J gene: TRBJ2-3
clone size: few
D gene: TRBD2
V gene: TRBV10-3

CDR3 DNA: TGTGCCAGCAGCCCCTATTCTCCTGGACAGACCCAGTACTTC
CDR3 protein: CASSPYSPGQTQYF
J gene: TRBJ2-5
clone size: many
D gene: -
V gene: TRBV7-9

CDR3 DNA: TGTGCCAGCAGCCAAGCCCCCAATGAGCAGTTCTTC
CDR3 protein: CASSQAPNEQFF
J gene: TRBJ2-1
clone size: -
D gene: -
V gene: TRBV3-1

CDR3 DNA: TGTGCCAGCAGCTTCGACAGGAGTGGAGACGAGCAGTACTTC
CDR3 protein: CASSFDRSGDEQYF
J gene: TRBJ2-7
clone size: few
D gene: -
V gene: TRBV7-9

CDR3 DNA: TGTGCCAGCAGTCCTAGGGGCAGGGAGGCTGAAGCTTTCTTT
CDR3 protein: CASSPRGREAEAFF
J gene: TRBJ1-1
clone size: few
D gene: -
V gene: TRBV27